This T cell receptor beta chain was captured by sequencing in a study of blood T cells in healthy people across ages. The CDR3 is 14 residues long. Trimming shortened V by 8 bases and J by 2 bases, and 15 bases separated the two germline ends. This clonotype is a singleton in its sample. A second PCR, run for roughly 7 to 11 cycles, used a sample-barcoded 5' primer plus a J-beta primer mix. TCRdb re-analysed the 5' RACE reads in MiXCR, keeping a single row per CDR3 protein. The sample lists about 720,000 distinct CDR3 sequences, about 24% occurring once. The sample comprised blood. The V call is TRBV12-3 or TRBV12-4, the J call TRBJ2-5; the D gene is possibly TRBD2 (5 bases). The receptor was derived from a man between 65 and 85 years old in good health. CDR3 in DNA: TGTGCCAGCGGACTCCAGCGGAAACAAGAGACCCAGTACTTC. Its protein product is CASGLQRKQETQYF.